The 10 T cell receptor beta chains given below trace back to one sample, sequenced in a study of blood T cells in healthy people across ages. PCR was performed a second time for about 7 to 11 cycles using a sample-barcoded 5' primer and a J-beta primer mix. TCRdb used MiXCR to reprocess the 5' RACE reads, holding one entry per CDR3 protein. The profile shows 780,000 or so distinct CDR3 sequences, roughly 50% of them singletons. Sequences were obtained from blood. Receptors originate from a man aged 40-50 years in good health.

This chain uses TRBV15 with TRBJ2-1, with TRBD2 matching over 8 bases. This CDR3 is 14 amino acids long. Germline-derived CDR1 and CDR2 are LNHNV and YYDKDF (reference sequence). V lost 3 bases and J lost 5; bases outside the gene matches: 3. CDR3 residues: CATSSGTRNNEQFF. The CDR3 nucleotides are TGTGCCACCAGCAGCGGGACTAGGAACAATGAGCAGTTCTTC.

This clonotype came up a few times. The chain is built from TRBV2 and TRBJ2-3; D is possibly TRBD2 (5 bases). Germline V gene lookup returns CDR1 SNHLY and CDR2 FYNNEI. The CDR3 length is 14 residues. V was trimmed by 3 bases and J by 0 bases, leaving 7 bases between them. CDR3 amino acids: CASSEAGSTDTQYF. As DNA, the CDR3 is TGTGCCAGCAGTGAGGCGGGTAGCACAGATACGCAGTATTTT.

This clonotype was picked up a small number of times. The gene calls are TRBV7-2 and TRBJ1-2; tentative D call: TRBD1 (5 bases). Germline CDR1 and CDR2: SGHTA and FQGNSA. Trimming cost V 2 bases and J 8 bases, with 18 bases left between them. The CDR3 is 15 residues long. This CDR3 is CASSLYSSRDNGYTF. The CDR3 bases are TGTGCCAGCAGCTTATATTCCTCCAGGGATAACGGCTACACCTTC.

This clonotype was picked up a small number of times. The chain combines TRBV30 with TRBJ1-2; no clear D gene. V lost 2 bases to trimming and J lost 7 bases, with 11 bases between them. The germline V gene has CDR1 GTSNPN and CDR2 SVGIG (reference sequence). This CDR3 has 12 amino acids. CDR3 protein: CAWSFGPSGYTF. CDR3 sequence (DNA): TGTGCCTGGAGTTTCGGGCCGAGTGGCTACACCTTC.

The chain is built from TRBV27 and TRBJ1-5; D perhaps matches TRBD1 (6 bases). V was cut by 7 bases and J by 4 bases, with 17 bases left in between. Per germline, CDR1 MNHEY and CDR2 SMNVEV (reference sequence). CDR3 length equals 15 residues. The CDR3 protein is CASNSGGSLNQPQHF. CDR3 sequence (DNA): TGTGCCAGCAACTCGGGGGGCAGCCTTAATCAGCCCCAGCATTTT.

The CDR3 region is CASSTIDEQFF. CDR3 nucleotides: TGTGCCAGCAGCACGATTGATGAGCAGTTCTTC. V gene TRBV9 combines with J gene TRBJ2-1; D remains ambiguous. There are 11 residues in the CDR3. Germline V CDR1 and CDR2: SGDLS, YYNGEE. Trimming cost V 4 bases and J 8 bases, with 7 bases left between them.

The chain uses TRBV28 and TRBJ1-2; the D gene is possibly TRBD1 (6 bases). Trimming removed 3 bases at V and 8 bases at J, with 16 bases between. CDR3 size: 14 residues. The germline V gene has CDR1 MDHEN and CDR2 SYDVKM. CDR3 region: CASSLAYRAGGYTF. CDR3 nucleotide sequence: TGTGCCAGCAGTTTGGCCTACAGGGCAGGCGGCTACACCTTC.

The V gene is TRBV7-2, the J gene TRBJ2-1; 8 nucleotides align to TRBD2. The CDR3 is 17 amino acids. CDR1 is SGHTA and CDR2 is FQGNSA in the germline V gene. With V trimmed by 5 bases and J by 8 bases, 17 bases remained unmatched. The chain's CDR3 is CASSIPAGGASGYEQFF. CDR3 sequence (DNA): TGTGCCAGCAGCATCCCCGCCGGGGGGGCTTCGGGGTATGAGCAGTTCTTC. Full variable domain (outside the CDR3, taken from reference TRBV7-2 and TRBJ2-1): GAGVSQSPSNKVTEKGKDVELRCDPISGHTALYWYRQSLGQGLEFLIYFQGNSAPDKSGLPSDRFSAERTGGSVSTLTIQRTQQEDSAVYLCASSIPAGGASGYEQFFGPGTRLTVL.

This clonotype has just a few counts. V is TRBV7-2 and J is TRBJ2-5; 9 bases are a match to TRBD2. The CDR3 covers 16 residues. V trimming: 2 bases; J trimming: 2 bases; junction bases outside the gene matches: 6. Germline CDR1 is SGHTA and CDR2 is FQGNSA. In DNA form, the CDR3 reads TGTGCCAGCAGCTTATCCCCTAGCGGGGTTCAAGAGACCCAGTACTTC. This sequence encodes CASSLSPSGVQETQYF.

This sequence joins TRBV6-2 or TRBV6-3 and TRBJ2-5; D remains ambiguous. Near its end, the DNA agrees better with TRBJ2-7, so the J call may be wrong. Germline CDR1 and CDR2: MNHEY and SVGEGT. This CDR3 spans 14 amino acids. DNA for the CDR3: TGTGCCAGCAGTCAACCGGGCCGATCCTACGAGCAGTACTTC. It is translated as CASSQPGRSYEQYF.